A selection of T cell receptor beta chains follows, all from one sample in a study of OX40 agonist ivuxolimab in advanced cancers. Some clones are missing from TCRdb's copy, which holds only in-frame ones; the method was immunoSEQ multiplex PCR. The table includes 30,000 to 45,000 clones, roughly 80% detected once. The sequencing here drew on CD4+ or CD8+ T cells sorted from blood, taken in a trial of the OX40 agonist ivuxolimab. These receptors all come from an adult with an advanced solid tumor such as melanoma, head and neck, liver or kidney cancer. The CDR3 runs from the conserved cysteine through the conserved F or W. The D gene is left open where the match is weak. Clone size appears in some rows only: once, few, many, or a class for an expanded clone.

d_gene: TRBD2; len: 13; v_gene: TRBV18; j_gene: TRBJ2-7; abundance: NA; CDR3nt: TGTGCCAGCTCACGGACTAGCGGCTACGAGCAGTACTTC; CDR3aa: CASSRTSGYEQYF
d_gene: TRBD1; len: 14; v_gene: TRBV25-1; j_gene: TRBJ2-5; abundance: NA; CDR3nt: TGTGCCAGCAGACGTACAGGGGGCGTGGAGACCCAGTACTTC; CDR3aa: CASRRTGGVETQYF
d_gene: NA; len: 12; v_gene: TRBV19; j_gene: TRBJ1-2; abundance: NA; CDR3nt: TGTGCCAGCCGTAAGGTAAACTATGGCTACACCTTC; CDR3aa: CASRKVNYGYTF
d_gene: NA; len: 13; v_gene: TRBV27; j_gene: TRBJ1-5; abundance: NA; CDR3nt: TGTGCCAGCAGTTTTGATCCCCGTCAGCCCCAGCATTTT; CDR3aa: CASSFDPRQPQHF
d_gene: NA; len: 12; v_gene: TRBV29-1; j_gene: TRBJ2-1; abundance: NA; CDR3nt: TGCAGCGTTCGGGCCTCCTACAATGAGCAGTTCTTC; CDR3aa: CSVRASYNEQFF
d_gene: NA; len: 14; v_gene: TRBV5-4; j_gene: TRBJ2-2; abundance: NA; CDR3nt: TGTGCCAGCAGCCCCCGGGGGAACACCGGGGAGCTGTTTTTT; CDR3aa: CASSPRGNTGELFF
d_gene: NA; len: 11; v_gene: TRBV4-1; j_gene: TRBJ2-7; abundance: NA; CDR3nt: TGCGCCAGCAGCCTAGGGTACGAGCAGTACTTC; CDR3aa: CASSLGYEQYF
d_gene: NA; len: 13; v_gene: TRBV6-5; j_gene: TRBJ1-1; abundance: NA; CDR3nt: TGTGCCAGCAGTGCCGGACAGAACACTGAAGCTTTCTTT; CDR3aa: CASSAGQNTEAFF
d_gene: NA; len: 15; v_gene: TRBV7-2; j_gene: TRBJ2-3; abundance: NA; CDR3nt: TGTGCCAGCAGCTTACAGGAGGGGAATGCAGATACGCAGTATTTT; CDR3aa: CASSLQEGNADTQYF
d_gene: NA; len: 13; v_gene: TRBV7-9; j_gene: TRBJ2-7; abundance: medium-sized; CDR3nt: TGTGCCAGCAGCGACAGAGGACCCTACGAGCAGTACTTC; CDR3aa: CASSDRGPYEQYF
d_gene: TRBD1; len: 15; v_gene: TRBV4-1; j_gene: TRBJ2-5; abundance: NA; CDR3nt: TGCGCCAGCAGCCTAATCGGGACAGCCCAAGAGACCCAGTACTTC; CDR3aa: CASSLIGTAQETQYF
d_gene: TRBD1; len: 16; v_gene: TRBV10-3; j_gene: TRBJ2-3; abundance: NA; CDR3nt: TGTGCCATCACCTCCGGGACAGGGGTAAACACAGATACGCAGTATTTT; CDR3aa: CAITSGTGVNTDTQYF
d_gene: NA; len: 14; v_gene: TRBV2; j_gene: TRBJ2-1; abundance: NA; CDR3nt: TGTGCCAGCAGTGAAGGCCTCCCTTCGGATGAGCAGTTCTTC; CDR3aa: CASSEGLPSDEQFF
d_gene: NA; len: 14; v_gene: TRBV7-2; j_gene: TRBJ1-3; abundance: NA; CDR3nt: TGTGCCAGCAGCCACGACAGCTCTGGAAACACCATATATTTT; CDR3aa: CASSHDSSGNTIYF
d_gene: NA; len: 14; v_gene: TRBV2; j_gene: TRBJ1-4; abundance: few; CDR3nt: TGTGCCAGCAGTGAGTCCTGGGGGAATGAAAAACTGTTTTTT; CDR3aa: CASSESWGNEKLFF
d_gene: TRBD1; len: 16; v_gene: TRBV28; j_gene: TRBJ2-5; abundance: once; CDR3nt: TGTGCCAGCAGTTCCCGGACAGGCTCCGCGCGCGAGACCCAGTACTTC; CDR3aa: CASSSRTGSARETQYF
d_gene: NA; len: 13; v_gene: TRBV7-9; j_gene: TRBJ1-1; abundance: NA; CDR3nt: TGTGCCAGCAGCCTAGTAGAGGCGGCTGAAGCTTTCTTT; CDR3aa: CASSLVEAAEAFF
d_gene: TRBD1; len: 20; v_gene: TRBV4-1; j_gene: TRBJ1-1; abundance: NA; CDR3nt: TGCGCCAGCAGCCGGCGACCCTCACCAGACAGGGTCGCCGCGAACACTGAAGCTTTCTTT; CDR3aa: CASSRRPSPDRVAANTEAFF
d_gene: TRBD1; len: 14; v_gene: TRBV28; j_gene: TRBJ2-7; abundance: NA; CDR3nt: TGTGCCAGCAGTTTAGGACAGGCGGTAGTCCCGCAGTACTTC; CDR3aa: CASSLGQAVVPQYF
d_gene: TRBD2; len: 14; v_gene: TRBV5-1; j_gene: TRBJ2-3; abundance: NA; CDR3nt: TGCGCCAGCAATGATGGCGGGAGCGCAGATACGCAGTATTTT; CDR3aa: CASNDGGSADTQYF
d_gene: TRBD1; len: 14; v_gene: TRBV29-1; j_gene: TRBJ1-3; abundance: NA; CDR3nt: TGCAGCGTCGCGACAGGGGGCTCTGGAAACACCATATATTTT; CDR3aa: CSVATGGSGNTIYF
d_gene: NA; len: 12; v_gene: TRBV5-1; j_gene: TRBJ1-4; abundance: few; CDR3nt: TGCGCCAGCAGAACCGGGAATGAAAAACTGTTTTTT; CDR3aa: CASRTGNEKLFF
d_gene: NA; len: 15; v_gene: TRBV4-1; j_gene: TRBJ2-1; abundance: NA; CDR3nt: TGCGCCAGCAGCCAAGTAGCGAGTTCCTACAATGAGCAGTTCTTC; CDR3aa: CASSQVASSYNEQFF
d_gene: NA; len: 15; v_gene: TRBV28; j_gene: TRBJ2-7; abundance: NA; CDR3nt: TGTGCCAGCAGTGCCGGGACCGCATCTACGGACGAGCAGTACTTC; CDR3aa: CASSAGTASTDEQYF
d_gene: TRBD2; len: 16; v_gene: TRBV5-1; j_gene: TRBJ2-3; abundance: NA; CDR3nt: TGCGCCAGCAGCTTGGCGGGGGGTCTGTTCACAGATACGCAGTATTTT; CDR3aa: CASSLAGGLFTDTQYF
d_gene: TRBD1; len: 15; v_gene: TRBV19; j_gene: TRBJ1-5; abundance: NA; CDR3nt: TGTGCCAGTAGTGCCGGACAGGGGGCATGGCAGCCCCAGCATTTT; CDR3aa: CASSAGQGAWQPQHF
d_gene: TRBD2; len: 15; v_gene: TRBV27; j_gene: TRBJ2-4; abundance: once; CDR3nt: TGTGCCAGCTCCGTTCGGGTTAGCGGGAGCGACATTCAGTACTTC; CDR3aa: CASSVRVSGSDIQYF
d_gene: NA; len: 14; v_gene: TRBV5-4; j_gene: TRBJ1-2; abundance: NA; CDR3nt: TGTGCCAGCAGCTTGGGAGGAGCTAGCTATGGCTACACCTTC; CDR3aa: CASSLGGASYGYTF
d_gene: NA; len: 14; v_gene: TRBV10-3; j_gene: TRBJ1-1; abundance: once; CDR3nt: TGTGCCATCAGTGAGTCGCCCGCTCCTACTGAAGCTTTCTTT; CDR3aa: CAISESPAPTEAFF
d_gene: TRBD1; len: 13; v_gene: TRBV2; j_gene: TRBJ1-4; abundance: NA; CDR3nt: TGTGCCAGCAGGACAGGGGAGGCGGAAAAACTGTTTTTT; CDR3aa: CASRTGEAEKLFF
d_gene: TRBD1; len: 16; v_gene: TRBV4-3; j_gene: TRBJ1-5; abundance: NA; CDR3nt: TGCGCCAGCAGCCAAGAGGCAGGGGGCGTCAATCAGCCCCAGCATTTT; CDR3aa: CASSQEAGGVNQPQHF
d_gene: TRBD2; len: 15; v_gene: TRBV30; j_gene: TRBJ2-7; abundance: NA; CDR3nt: TGTGCCTGGAATGAGCTAGCGGGAGGGCCGAGGGAGCAGTACTTC; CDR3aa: CAWNELAGGPREQYF
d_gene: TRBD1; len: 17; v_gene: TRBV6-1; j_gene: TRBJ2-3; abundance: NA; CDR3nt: TGTGCCAGCAGTGAGGGACAGGGGCGCGTTGGTACAGATACGCAGTATTTT; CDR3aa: CASSEGQGRVGTDTQYF
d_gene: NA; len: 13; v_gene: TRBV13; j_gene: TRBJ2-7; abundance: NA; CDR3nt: TGTGCCAGCAGCTCCACCCGCTCCTACGAGCAGTACTTC; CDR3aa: CASSSTRSYEQYF
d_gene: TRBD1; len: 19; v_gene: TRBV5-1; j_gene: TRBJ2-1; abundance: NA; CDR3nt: TGCGCCAGCACTCGTTCGTGGGCAGGGGGCCACTCTGGGAACAATGAGCAGTTCTTC; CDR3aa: CASTRSWAGGHSGNNEQFF
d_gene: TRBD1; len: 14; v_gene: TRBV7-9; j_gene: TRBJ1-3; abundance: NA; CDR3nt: TGTGCCAGCACCTCGACAGGGGCTGGAAACACCATATATTTT; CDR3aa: CASTSTGAGNTIYF
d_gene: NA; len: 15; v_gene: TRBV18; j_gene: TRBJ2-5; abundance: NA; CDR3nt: TGTGCCAGCTCACCAAGGCTCCAGGGGGGGGAGACCCAGTACTTC; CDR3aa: CASSPRLQGGETQYF
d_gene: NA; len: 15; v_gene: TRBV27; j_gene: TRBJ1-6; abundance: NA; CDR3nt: TGTGCCAGCAGTTGGGATGTTCGGGATAATTCACCCCTCCACTTT; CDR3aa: CASSWDVRDNSPLHF
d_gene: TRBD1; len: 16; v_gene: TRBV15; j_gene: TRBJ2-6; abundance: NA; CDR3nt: TGTGCCACCAGCAGGGACAGGGCTGCTGGGGCCAACGTCCTGACTTTC; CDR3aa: CATSRDRAAGANVLTF
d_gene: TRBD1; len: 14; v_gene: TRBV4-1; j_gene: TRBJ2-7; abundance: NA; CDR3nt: TGCGCCAGCAGCCAGTACGACAGGGACGACGAGCAGTACTTC; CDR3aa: CASSQYDRDDEQYF
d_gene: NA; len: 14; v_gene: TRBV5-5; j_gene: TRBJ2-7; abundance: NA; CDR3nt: TGTGCCAGCAGCTTGGGGGCAGGGACCTACGAGCAGTACTTC; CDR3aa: CASSLGAGTYEQYF
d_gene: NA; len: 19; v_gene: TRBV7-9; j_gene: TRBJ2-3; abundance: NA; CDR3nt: TGTGCCAGCAGCTTCACCACGGGTTGGGGGGAGCGGATCACAGATACGCAGTATTTT; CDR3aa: CASSFTTGWGERITDTQYF
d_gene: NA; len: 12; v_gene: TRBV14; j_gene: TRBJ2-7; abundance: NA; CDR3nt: TGTGCCAGCAGCCAAGTCACCTACGAGCAGTACTTC; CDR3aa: CASSQVTYEQYF
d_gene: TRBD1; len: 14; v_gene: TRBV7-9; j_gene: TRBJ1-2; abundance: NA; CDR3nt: TGTGCCAGCAGCGAATCCGGGACAGGGGTTGGCTACACCTTC; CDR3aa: CASSESGTGVGYTF
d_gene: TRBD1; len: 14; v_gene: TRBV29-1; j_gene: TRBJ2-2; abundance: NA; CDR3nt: TGCAGCGTCCAACAGGGGGCGGGCACCGGGGAGCTGTTTTTT; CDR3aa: CSVQQGAGTGELFF
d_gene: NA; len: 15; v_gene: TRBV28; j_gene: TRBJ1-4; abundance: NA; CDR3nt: TGTGCCAGCAGATTACAGGGAGCGGGCAATGAAAAACTGTTTTTT; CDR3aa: CASRLQGAGNEKLFF
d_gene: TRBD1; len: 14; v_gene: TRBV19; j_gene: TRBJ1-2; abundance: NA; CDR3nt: TGTGCCAGTAGTATTGGGCAGGGGGCGAACGGCTACACCTTC; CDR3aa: CASSIGQGANGYTF
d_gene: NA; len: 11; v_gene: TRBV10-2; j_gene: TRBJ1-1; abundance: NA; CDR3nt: TGCGCCAGCGGGCAGGGAATTGAAGCTTTCTTT; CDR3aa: CASGQGIEAFF
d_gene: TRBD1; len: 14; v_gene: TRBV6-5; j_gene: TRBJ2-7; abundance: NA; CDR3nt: TGTGCCAGCAGTCCCAGGACAGGCCACTACGAGCAGTACTTC; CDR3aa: CASSPRTGHYEQYF
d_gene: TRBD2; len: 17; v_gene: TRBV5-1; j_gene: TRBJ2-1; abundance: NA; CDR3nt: TGCGCCAGCAGCCCGATGACTAGCGGGAGTTCCTACAATGAGCAGTTCTTC; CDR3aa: CASSPMTSGSSYNEQFF